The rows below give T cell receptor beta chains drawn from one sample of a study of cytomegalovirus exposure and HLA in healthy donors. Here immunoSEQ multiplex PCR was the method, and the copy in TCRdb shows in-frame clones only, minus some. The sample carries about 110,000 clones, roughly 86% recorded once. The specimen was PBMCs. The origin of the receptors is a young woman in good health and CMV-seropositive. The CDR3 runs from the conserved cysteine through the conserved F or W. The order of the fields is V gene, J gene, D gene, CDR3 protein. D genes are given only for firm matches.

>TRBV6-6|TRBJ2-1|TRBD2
CASSRPAGAYNEQFF
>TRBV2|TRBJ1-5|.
CASSERQYSNQPQHF
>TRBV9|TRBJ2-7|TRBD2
CASSVGDSGSEQYF
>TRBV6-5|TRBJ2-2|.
CASSYSSTGELFF
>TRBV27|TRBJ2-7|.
CASSLGPQGQNEQYF
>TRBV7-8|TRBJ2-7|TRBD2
CASSSTRVAGGPRGDEQYF
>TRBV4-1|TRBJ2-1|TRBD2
CASSLLVQRESYNEQFF
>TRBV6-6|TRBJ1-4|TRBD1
CASSYGRGTGEEKLFF
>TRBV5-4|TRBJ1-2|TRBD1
CASSLARGADGYTF
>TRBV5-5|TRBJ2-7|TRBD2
CASSLWTSVSYEQYF
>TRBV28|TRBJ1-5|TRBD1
CASSPKVLTGVNQPQHF
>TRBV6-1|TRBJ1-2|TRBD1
CASSEMTGAYGYTF
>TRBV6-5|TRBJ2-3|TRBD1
CATGQGSIDTQYF
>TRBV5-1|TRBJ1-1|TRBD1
CASRLLAGTGETEAFF
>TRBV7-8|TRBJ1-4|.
CASSLAGQTNEKLFF
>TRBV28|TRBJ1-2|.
CASSPTVSWGYTF
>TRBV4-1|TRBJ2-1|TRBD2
CASRAGAATDEQFF
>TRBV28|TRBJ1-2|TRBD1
CASSDRGVGYTF
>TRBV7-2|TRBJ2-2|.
CASSSQGPGELFF
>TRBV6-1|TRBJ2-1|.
CASSEVEVTEQFF
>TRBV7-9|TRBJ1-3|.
CASSSAPGGNTIYF
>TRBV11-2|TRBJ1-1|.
CASSLERGTEAFF
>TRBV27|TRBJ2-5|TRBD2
CASTPASAGGFQETQYF
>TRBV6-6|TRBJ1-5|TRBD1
CASRRGLSNQPQHF
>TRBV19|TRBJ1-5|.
CASSIPYSNQPQHF
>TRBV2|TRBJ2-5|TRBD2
CASRLLAGQETQYF
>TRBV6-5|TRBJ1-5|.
CASSYDRYQPQHF
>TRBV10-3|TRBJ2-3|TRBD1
CAISAPGQRTDTQYF
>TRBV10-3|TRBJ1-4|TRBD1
CAISGTGSNEKLFF
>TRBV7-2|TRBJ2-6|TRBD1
CASSPDRGMGANVLTF
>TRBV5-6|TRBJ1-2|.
CASSLGERNYGYTF
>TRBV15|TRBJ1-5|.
CATSSSGGLRQPQHF
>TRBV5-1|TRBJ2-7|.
CASSLGAYEQYF
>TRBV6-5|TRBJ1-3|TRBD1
CATRGGPGNTIYF
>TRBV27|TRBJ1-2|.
CASSLLPGSYGYTF
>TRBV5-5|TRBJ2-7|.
CASSPGATFYEQYF
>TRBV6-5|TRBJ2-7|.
CASSYSDEQYF
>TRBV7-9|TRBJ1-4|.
CASSFFGLALENEKLFF
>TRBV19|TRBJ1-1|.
CASSTIGALGGDTEAFF
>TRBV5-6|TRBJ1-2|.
CASSLGSSYGYTF
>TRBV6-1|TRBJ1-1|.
CASKNGRDTEAFF